This is a list of T cell receptor beta chains from one sample in a study of read filtering for tumor transcriptome and immune sequencing. TCRdb independently ran MiXCR on the reads; one entry per CDR3 protein. The sample consists of roughly 130,000 distinct CDR3 sequences, 10% to 15% of them appearing once. The material sequenced was a population of CD138-negative cells sorted from bone marrow. Receptors were obtained from a donor at least 40 years old with multiple myeloma. Both conserved end residues are part of each CDR3. Each record gives: D gene, V gene, clone size, J gene, CDR3 protein, CDR3 DNA. The D gene is left open where the match is weak. Expanded clones are given a class, and other clones once, few, many or no size at all.

TRBD2,TRBV7-3,many,TRBJ2-3,CASRSGTSGTQSTDTQYF,TGTGCCAGCAGGTCCGGGACTAGCGGGACCCAATCCACAGATACGCAGTATTTT
.,TRBV19,few,TRBJ2-5,CASSPGEAQETQYF,TGTGCCAGTAGCCCCGGGGAGGCCCAAGAGACCCAGTACTTC
TRBD1,TRBV12-3/TRBV12-4,.,TRBJ2-3,CASSFGQGRTDTQYF,TGTGCCAGCAGCTTCGGACAGGGGAGGACAGATACGCAGTATTTT
TRBD1,TRBV28,many,TRBJ2-7,CASLPVAGQGINYEQYF,TGTGCCAGCCTTCCCGTAGCCGGACAGGGGATAAACTACGAGCAGTACTTC
TRBD1,TRBV2,many,TRBJ1-2,CASSRGQGVYGYTF,TGTGCCAGCAGTAGGGGACAGGGTGTCTATGGCTACACCTTC
TRBD2,TRBV7-2,many,TRBJ2-1,CASRRGGSGSDEQFF,TGTGCCAGCAGACGGGGCGGGAGTGGTAGCGATGAGCAGTTCTTC
.,TRBV7-8,few,TRBJ2-1,CASSLRGSGGYNEQFF,TGTGCCAGCAGCTTAAGGGGCTCCGGGGGCTACAATGAGCAGTTCTTC
.,TRBV20-1,many,TRBJ1-5,CSASALGNQPQHF,TGCAGTGCTAGTGCCCTGGGGAATCAGCCCCAGCATTTT
TRBD1,TRBV24-1,.,TRBJ1-5,CAISLGQGAQSQHF,TGTGCCATCAGCCTCGGACAGGGGGCTCAGTCCCAGCATTTT
.,TRBV3-1,many,TRBJ1-6,CASSQDTFRDNSPLHF,TGTGCCAGCAGCCAAGATACATTCCGCGATAATTCACCCCTCCACTTT
.,TRBV19,.,TRBJ2-7,CASSLRGSYEQYF,TGTGCCAGTAGTTTGCGGGGATCCTACGAGCAGTACTTC